The clone carrying this T cell receptor beta chain was seen only once. What it binds is not known. The CDR3 totals 14 residues. The V gene's germline CDR1 is KGHSH and CDR2 LQKENI. V lost 3 bases and J lost 7, with 13 bases in between. The sample is drawn from a study of cytomegalovirus exposure and HLA in healthy donors. Study-wide results and caveats: The CMV antigen specificity of three CMV-associated chains was confirmed through in vitro analysis.

Sequenced by immunoSEQ multiplex PCR; TCRdb stores in-frame clones only, minus some. The table lists about 120,000 clones, 80% to 90% of them singletons. V gene TRBV18 combines with J gene TRBJ2-1; tentatively, D is TRBD1 (6 bases). This clonotype originated in a woman under 30 in good health and CMV-seronegative. Sequenced sample: PBMCs. In DNA form, the CDR3 reads TGTGCCAGCTCACCGTCCCGGGACATGAATGAGCAGTTCTTC. The encoded protein is CASSPSRDMNEQFF.